Below, 12 T cell receptor beta chains from the same sample are listed, as sequenced in a study of shared clonotypes between healthy human individuals. Assay used: immunoSEQ multiplex PCR; TCRdb lists only in-frame clones, some missing. Found here are around 1.5 million clones, under 99% of them singletons; the top ten hold less than 0.55%. The sequenced material came from naive CD4+ T cells sorted from blood. Subset reported: CD45RA+ positively selected. The receptors were gathered from a man in his thirties or forties in good health.

V is TRBV5-4 and J is TRBJ2-1, with 11 nucleotides matching TRBD2. With 1 base clipped from V and 4 bases from J, the junction kept 10 bases outside the gene matches. The germline CDR1 and CDR2 sequences are SGHNT and YYREEE (reference sequence). The length of the CDR3 is 18 residues. The CDR3 here is CASSLLQIAGGVYNEQFF. The DNA for the CDR3 is TGTGCCAGCAGCTTGTTACAAATAGCGGGAGGGGTATACAATGAGCAGTTCTTC.

V is TRBV7-9 and J is TRBJ2-2; 8 nucleotides align to TRBD2. This CDR3 has 14 amino acids. The germline CDR1 and CDR2 sequences are SEHNR and FQNEAQ (reference sequence). The V segment lost 7 bases and the J segment 6 bases; nucleotides outside the gene matches: 7. The CDR3 DNA sequence: TGTGCCAGCAACAGGGCGACTAGCGCCGGGGAGCTGTTTTTT. Amino acids: CASNRATSAGELFF.

The CDR3 DNA follows: TGTGCCAGCAGCCAACAACTGGGCCTCGGGGCTTTCTTT. As protein: CASSQQLGLGAFF. The V gene is TRBV4-2, the J gene TRBJ1-1; D gene unclear. Germline V gene data show CDR1 as LGHNA and CDR2 as YNFKEQ. Trimming took 2 bases from V and 11 from J, leaving 15 bases between them. The CDR3 is made up of 13 amino acids.

The chain combines TRBV4-1 with TRBJ2-2, with 7 bases that match TRBD2. Germline CDR1 is MGHRA and CDR2 is YSYEKL. J lost 2 bases, V lost 4 bases, and 22 bases had no gene match. The CDR3 contains 21 residues. Written as DNA, the CDR3 is TGCGCCAGCAGCCCATATCAATTGCTATTTGGCGGGAGCGAAAACACCGGGGAGCTGTTTTTT. Protein: CASSPYQLLFGGSENTGELFF.

This clone was seen once. The CDR3 loop is CASSLQVLSEQYF. Here the CDR3 DNA reads TGCGCCAGCAGCTTGCAGGTTTTGAGCGAGCAGTACTTC. This sequence joins TRBV5-1 and TRBJ2-7; D is undetermined. CDR1 SGHRS and CDR2 YFSETQ come from the germline V gene. This CDR3 spans 13 amino acids. Trimming shortened V by 1 base and J by 6 bases, and 11 bases separated the two germline ends. Using reference TRBV5-1 and TRBJ2-7 for the parts outside the CDR3, the full variable domain is KAGVTQTPRYLIKTRGQQVTLSCSPISGHRSVSWYQQTPGQGLQFLFEYFSETQRNKGNFPGRFSGRQFSNSRSEMNVSTLELGDSALYLCASSLQVLSEQYFGPGTRLTVT.

The chain is built from TRBV18 and TRBJ1-1, with 7 bases matching TRBD1. CDR1 KGHSH and CDR2 LQKENI come from the germline V gene. J was trimmed by 1 base and V by 6 bases; bases with no gene match: 20. This CDR3 spans 19 amino acids. CDR3 in DNA: TGTGCCAGCTCCTCGTTACAGGGGCTACTGAGACATCCGAACACTGAAGCTTTCTTT. Protein product: CASSSLQGLLRHPNTEAFF.

The rearrangement links TRBV11-2 to TRBJ2-3; 7 nucleotides align to TRBD2. The CDR3 loop spans 15 amino acids. V was pared by 1 base and J by 2 bases, with 3 bases of the junction left unmatched. Germline V gene sequence: CDR1 SGHAT, CDR2 FQNNGV. CDR3 protein: CASSLASGITDTQYF. CDR3 nucleotide sequence: TGTGCCAGCAGCTTAGCTAGCGGAATCACAGATACGCAGTATTTT.

The chain uses TRBV9 and TRBJ2-1, with 7 bases that match TRBD2. Germline CDR1 reads SGDLS; CDR2 reads YYNGEE. This CDR3 has 14 residues. V dropped 3 bases and J dropped 5; count of bases not matched to a gene: 5. The CDR3 DNA reads TGTGCCAGCAGCGCCTTTCTAGCGGACAATGAGCAGTTCTTC. Its translation: CASSAFLADNEQFF.

V is TRBV5-1 and J is TRBJ1-1; maybe TRBD1 (6 bases). CDR3 length: 16 amino acids. With 2 bases removed from V and 1 base from J, the gap between germline ends came to 15 bases. Germline V gene data show CDR1 as SGHRS and CDR2 as YFSETQ. CDR3 sequence (DNA): TGCGCCAGCAGCTTAATAGGGGGACTTTCGAACACTGAAGCTTTCTTT. Its protein product is CASSLIGGLSNTEAFF.

The V and J genes are TRBV5-5 and TRBJ2-7, with D tentatively TRBD2 (6 bases). CDR1 and CDR2 from the germline V gene are SGHKS and YYEKEE (reference sequence). V lost 4 bases to trimming and J lost 2 bases, with 19 bases between them. The CDR3 totals 16 residues. This CDR3 is CASSGGRIGSTYEQYF. CDR3 coding DNA: TGTGCCAGCAGCGGGGGGAGAATTGGCTCCACCTACGAGCAGTACTTC.

The chain links TRBV19 to TRBJ1-1; 7 bases are shared with TRBD1. Germline CDR1 reads LNHDA; CDR2 reads SQIVND (reference sequence). CDR3 length equals 13 residues. The V and J ends lost 5 bases and 11 bases, in that order; junction bases with no gene match: 11. In DNA form, the CDR3 reads TGTGCCAGTAGTTCCCGCCAGGGGGAGGCTGCTTTCTTT. Amino acids: CASSSRQGEAAFF.

The chain links TRBV7-9 to TRBJ1-4, with D possibly being TRBD1 (6 bases). The ends were cut back, 4 bases at V and 1 base at J, with 13 bases in the middle. The CDR3 has 16 amino acids. CDR1 SEHNR and CDR2 FQNEAQ come from the germline V gene (reference sequence). CDR3 sequence: CASSSGGPLTNEKLFF. In DNA form, the CDR3 reads TGTGCCAGCAGCTCTGGGGGCCCTTTAACTAATGAAAAACTGTTTTTT. Full variable domain (remainder filled in from reference TRBV7-9 and TRBJ1-4): DTGVSQNPRHKITKRGQNVTFRCDPISEHNRLYWYRQTLGQGPEFLTYFQNEAQLEKSRLLSDRFSAERPKGSFSTLEIQRTEQGDSAMYLCASSSGGPLTNEKLFFGSGTQLSVL.